This T cell receptor beta chain was captured by sequencing in a study of response to subunit inactivated influenza vaccine. TCRdb ran MiXCR on the RT-PCR reads and lists one entry per CDR3 protein. The sample consists of roughly 760,000 distinct CDR3 sequences, 21% of them appearing once. This clonotype occurred a few times. The origin of this receptor is a man between 45 and 60 years old who received an inactivated influenza vaccine. The material was PBMCs from blood, obtained more than 4 days after vaccination.

This CDR3 reads CASSLETGLANEQFF. Here the CDR3 DNA reads TGTGCCAGCAGTTTAGAGACGGGACTAGCGAACGAGCAGTTCTTC. The chain has TRBV12-3 or TRBV12-4 and TRBJ2-1, with 10 bases aligning to TRBD2. The CDR3 contains 15 residues. Unmatched junction bases numbered 7, after V lost 1 base and J lost 10 bases.